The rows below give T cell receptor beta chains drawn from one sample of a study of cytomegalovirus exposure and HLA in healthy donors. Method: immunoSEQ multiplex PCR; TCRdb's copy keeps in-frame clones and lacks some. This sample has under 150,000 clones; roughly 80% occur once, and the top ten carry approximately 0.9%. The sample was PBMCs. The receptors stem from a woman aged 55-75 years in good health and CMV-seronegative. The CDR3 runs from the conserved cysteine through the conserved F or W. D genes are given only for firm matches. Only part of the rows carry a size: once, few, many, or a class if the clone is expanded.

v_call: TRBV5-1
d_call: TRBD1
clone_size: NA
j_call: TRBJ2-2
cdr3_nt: TGCGCCAGCAGCTGGACAGGACCTTACGCGAACACCGGGGAGCTGTTTTTT
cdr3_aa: CASSWTGPYANTGELFF

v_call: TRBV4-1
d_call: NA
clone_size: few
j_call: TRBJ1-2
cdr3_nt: TGCGCCAGCAGCCAAGAGGACGGACACAACTATGGCTACACCTTC
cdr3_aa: CASSQEDGHNYGYTF

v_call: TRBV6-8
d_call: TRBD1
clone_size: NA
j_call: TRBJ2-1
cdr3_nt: TGTGCCGGTTCCCTCCGGGACAGGGTAACTATTGAGCAGTTCTTC
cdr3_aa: CAGSLRDRVTIEQFF

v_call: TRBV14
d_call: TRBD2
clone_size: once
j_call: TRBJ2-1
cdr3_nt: TGTGCCAGCAGCCAAGATGGGGGTCGCGCGGGGGACAATGAGCAGTTCTTC
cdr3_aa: CASSQDGGRAGDNEQFF

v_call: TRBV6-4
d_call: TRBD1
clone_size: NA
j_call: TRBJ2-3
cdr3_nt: TGTGCCAGTCATGGGACAGACCTTAGCACAGATACGCAGTATTTT
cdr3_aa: CASHGTDLSTDTQYF

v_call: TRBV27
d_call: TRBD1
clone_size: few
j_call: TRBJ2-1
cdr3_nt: TGTGCCAGCAGCAGATACTGGGTACAGGGGGCTGCCTACAATGAGCAGTTCTTC
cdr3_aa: CASSRYWVQGAAYNEQFF

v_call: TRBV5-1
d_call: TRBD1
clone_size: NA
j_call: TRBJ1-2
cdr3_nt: TGCGCCAGCAGCTTGGGGGGACAGGGGCATGGCTACACCTTC
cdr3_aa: CASSLGGQGHGYTF

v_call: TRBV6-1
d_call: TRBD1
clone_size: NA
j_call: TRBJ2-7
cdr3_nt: TGTGCCAGCAGTGGCGCCCGGGACAGGGGGCACTACGAGCAGTACTTC
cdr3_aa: CASSGARDRGHYEQYF

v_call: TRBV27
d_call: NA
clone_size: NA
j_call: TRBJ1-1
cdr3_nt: TGTGCCAGCAGTTCCCACAGATTCCTGAACACTGAAGCTTTCTTT
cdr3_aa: CASSSHRFLNTEAFF

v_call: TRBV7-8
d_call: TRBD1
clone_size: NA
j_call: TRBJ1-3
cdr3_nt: TGTGCCAGCAGGTCCGACAGGGTGGGAGGAAACACCATATATTTT
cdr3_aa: CASRSDRVGGNTIYF

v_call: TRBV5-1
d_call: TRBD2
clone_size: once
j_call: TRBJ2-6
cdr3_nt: TGCGCCAGCAGCCCCGGGGTGGGGGGACTAGCGGGCTCTGGGGCCAACGTCCTGACTTTC
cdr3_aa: CASSPGVGGLAGSGANVLTF

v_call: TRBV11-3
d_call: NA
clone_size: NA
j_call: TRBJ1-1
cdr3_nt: TGTGCCAGCAGCTTTGGAGGCACTGAAGCTTTCTTT
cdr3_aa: CASSFGGTEAFF

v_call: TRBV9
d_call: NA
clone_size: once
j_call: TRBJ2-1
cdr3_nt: TGTGCCAGCAGCGTCAGTAGCCAGGGGAATGAGCAGTTCTTC
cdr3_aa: CASSVSSQGNEQFF

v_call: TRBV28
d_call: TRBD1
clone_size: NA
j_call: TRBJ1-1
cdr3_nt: TGTGCCAGCAGTTTACCGGGACAGGGGGCTGGTGCTTTCTTT
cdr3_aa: CASSLPGQGAGAFF

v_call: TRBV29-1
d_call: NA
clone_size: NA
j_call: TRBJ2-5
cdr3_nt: TGCAGCGTTGTGATTCGACAGGGAGGTGGGACCCAGTACTTC
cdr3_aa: CSVVIRQGGGTQYF

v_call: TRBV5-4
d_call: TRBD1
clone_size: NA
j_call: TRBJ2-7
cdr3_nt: TGTGCCAGCAGCTCCGGGACAGGGCCCTACGAGCAGTACTTC
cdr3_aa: CASSSGTGPYEQYF

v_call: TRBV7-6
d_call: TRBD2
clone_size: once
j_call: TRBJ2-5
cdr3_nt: TGTGCCAGCAGCCGCGGGGGGTCCCAGTACTTC
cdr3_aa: CASSRGGSQYF

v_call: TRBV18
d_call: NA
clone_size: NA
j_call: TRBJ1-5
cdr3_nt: TGTGCCAGCTCCCAGGGGCTTCCTAGCAATCAGCCCCAGCATTTT
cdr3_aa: CASSQGLPSNQPQHF

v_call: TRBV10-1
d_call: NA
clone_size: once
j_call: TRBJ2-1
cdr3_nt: TGCGCCAGCAGTGCGCGGGGCCGCAGTGAGCAGTTCTTC
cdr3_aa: CASSARGRSEQFF

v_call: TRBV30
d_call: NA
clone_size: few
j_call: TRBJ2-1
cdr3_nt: TGTGCCTGGAAGAGGGGACAATCCTACAATGAGCAGTTCTTC
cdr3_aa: CAWKRGQSYNEQFF

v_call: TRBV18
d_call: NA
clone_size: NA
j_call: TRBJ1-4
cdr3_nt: TGTGCCAGCTCACCACTCGGGGGGCTGACTAATGAAAAACTGTTTTTT
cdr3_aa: CASSPLGGLTNEKLFF

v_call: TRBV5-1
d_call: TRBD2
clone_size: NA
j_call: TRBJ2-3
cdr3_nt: TGCGCCAGCATGTTGACTAGCCTTAGCACAGATACGCAGTATTTT
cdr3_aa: CASMLTSLSTDTQYF

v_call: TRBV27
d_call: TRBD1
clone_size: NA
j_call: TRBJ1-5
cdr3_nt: TGTGCCAGCAGTTTCTTTGGGACAGGGAATCAGCCCCAGCATTTT
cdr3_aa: CASSFFGTGNQPQHF

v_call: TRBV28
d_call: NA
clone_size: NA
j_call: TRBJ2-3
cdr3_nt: TGTGCCAGCGAGTCGAGAGATACGCAGTATTTT
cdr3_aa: CASESRDTQYF

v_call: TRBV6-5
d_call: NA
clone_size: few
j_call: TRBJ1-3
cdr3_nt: TGTGCCAGCAGGAGCTTCCTCTCATCTGGAAACACCATATATTTT
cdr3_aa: CASRSFLSSGNTIYF

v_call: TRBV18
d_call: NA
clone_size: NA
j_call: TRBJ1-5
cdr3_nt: TGTGCCAGCTCACCAGGCAGCCAGGGAGGGGGCAATCAGCCCCAGCATTTT
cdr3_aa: CASSPGSQGGGNQPQHF

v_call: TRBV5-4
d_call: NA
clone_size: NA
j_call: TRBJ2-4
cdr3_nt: TGTGCCAGCAGCTTGGCTTCTAGCCCAGCCAAAAACATTCAGTACTTC
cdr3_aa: CASSLASSPAKNIQYF

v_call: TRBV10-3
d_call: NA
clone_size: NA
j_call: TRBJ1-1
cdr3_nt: TGTGCCATCAGTGAGGACAGCTCCCTGACTGAAGCTTTCTTT
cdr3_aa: CAISEDSSLTEAFF